This TCR beta chain was observed in a study of CD8 T cells in Susac syndrome. The germline V gene encodes CDR1 SGHVS and CDR2 FQNEAQ. Between the trimmed V and J ends, which lost 0 bases and 5 bases, there was a span of 7 bases. CDR3 length: 13 residues. Random hexamers primed reverse transcription of roughly 0.45 to 1 ug RNA. TCRdb fed the immunoSEQ multiplex PCR reads into MiXCR, producing one record per CDR3 protein. The sample has under 250,000 distinct CDR3 sequences, over 85% seen once. The specimen was CD4+ T cells from PBMCs. This TCR came from a human donor with multiple sclerosis. The rearrangement links TRBV7-8 to TRBJ2-5, with D unclear. CDR3 in DNA: TGTGCCAGCAGCTTAGCACGCGTCGAGACCCAGTACTTC. The encoded protein is CASSLARVETQYF.